This T cell receptor (beta chain) was recorded in a study of preoperative IRX-2 immunotherapy in early breast cancer. The treatment: preoperative locoregional IRX-2 cytokine immunotherapy. Preoperative locoregional IRX-2 cytokine immunotherapy was tested in the phase Ib source study. The CDR3 sequence is 13 residues long. Germline-derived CDR1 and CDR2 are GTSNPN and SVGIG (reference sequence). Trimming at V came to 7 bases and at J to 3 bases, leaving 2 bases not matched to a gene. TCRdb's table, derived via immunoSEQ multiplex PCR, lists solely in-frame clones and lacks some. The data hold approximately 30,000 clones, with around 92% observed a single time.

The sample consisted of tumor tissue, taken after IRX-2 immunotherapy. The source is a human donor with breast cancer. The chain uses TRBV30 and TRBJ2-5; 13 nucleotides agree with TRBD2. CDR3 bases: TGTGCCTTTGGACTAGCGGGGGAAGAGACCCAGTACTTC. Translated: CAFGLAGEETQYF.